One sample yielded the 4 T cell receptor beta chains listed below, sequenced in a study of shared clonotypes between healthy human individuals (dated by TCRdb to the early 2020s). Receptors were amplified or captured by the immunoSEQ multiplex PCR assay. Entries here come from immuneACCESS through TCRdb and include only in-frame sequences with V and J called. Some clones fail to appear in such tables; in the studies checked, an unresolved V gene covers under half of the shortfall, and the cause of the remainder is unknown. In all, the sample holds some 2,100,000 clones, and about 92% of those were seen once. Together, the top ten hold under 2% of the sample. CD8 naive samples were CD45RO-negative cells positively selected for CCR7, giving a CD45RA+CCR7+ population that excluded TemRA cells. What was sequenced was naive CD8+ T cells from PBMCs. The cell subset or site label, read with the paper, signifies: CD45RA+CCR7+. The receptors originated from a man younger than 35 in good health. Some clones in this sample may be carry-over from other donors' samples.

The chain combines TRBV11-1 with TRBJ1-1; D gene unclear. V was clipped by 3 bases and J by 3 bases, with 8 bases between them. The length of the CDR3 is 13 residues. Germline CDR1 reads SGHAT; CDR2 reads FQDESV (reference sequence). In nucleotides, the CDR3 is TGTGCCAGCAGCTTCGAGAGAGACACTGAAGCTTTCTTT. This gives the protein CASSFERDTEAFF.

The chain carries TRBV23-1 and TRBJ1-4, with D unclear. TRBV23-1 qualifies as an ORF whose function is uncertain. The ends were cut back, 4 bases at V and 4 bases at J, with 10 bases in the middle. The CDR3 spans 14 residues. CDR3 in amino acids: CASSRGQDNEKLFF. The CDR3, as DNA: TGCGCCAGCAGTCGCGGCCAGGATAATGAAAAACTGTTTTTT.

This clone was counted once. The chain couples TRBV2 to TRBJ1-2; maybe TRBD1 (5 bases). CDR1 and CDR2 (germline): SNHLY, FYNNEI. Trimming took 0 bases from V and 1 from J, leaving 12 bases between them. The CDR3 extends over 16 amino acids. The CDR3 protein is CASSEASGILNYGYTF. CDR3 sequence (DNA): TGTGCCAGCAGTGAAGCGTCAGGGATACTTAACTATGGCTACACCTTC.

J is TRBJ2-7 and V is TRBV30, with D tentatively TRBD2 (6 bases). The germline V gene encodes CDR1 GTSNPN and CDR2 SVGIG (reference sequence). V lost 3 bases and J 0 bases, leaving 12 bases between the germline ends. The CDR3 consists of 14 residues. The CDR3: CAWSRDGSSYEQYF. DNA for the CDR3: TGTGCCTGGAGCCGAGACGGGAGCTCCTACGAGCAGTACTTC.